One and the same sample provided the 10 T cell receptor beta chains below, sequenced in a study of PD-1 blockade in mismatch repair-deficient tumors (dated by TCRdb to 2017 to 2019). The receptor library was made with the immunoSEQ multiplex PCR assay. As stored in TCRdb, this immuneACCESS dataset retains in-frame rearrangements with V and J assigned. A fraction of the clones does not appear; measured against another copy, unresolved V genes explain less than half of the discrepancy, and the remainder lacks a known reason. The table for this sample lists 20,000 to 25,000 clones; roughly 86% of them were counted only once. The ten top clones hold approximately 17% of the sample. Sample: peripheral blood, taken 2 weeks after starting pembrolizumab. The receptors originated from an adult with mismatch repair-deficient cancer.

The J gene is TRBJ2-3, the V gene TRBV6-6, with D unresolved. The germline V and J ends were trimmed by 6 bases and 0 bases, with 1 base remaining between them. This CDR3 spans 11 amino acids. Germline-derived CDR1 and CDR2 are MNHNY and SVGAGI (reference sequence). The CDR3 DNA sequence: TGTGCCAGCAGAAGCACAGATACGCAGTATTTT. Protein sequence: CASRSTDTQYF.

The chain uses TRBV10-3 and TRBJ2-3; D is perhaps TRBD1 or TRBD2 (5 bases each). Trimming stripped 3 bases from V and 6 bases from J, with 13 bases between. Germline V gene data show CDR1 as ENHRY and CDR2 as SYGVKD. The CDR3 runs to 14 residues. CDR3 DNA sequence: TGTGCCATCAGTGACGGGACCTTCTCCGATACGCAGTATTTT. This codes for CAISDGTFSDTQYF.

The CDR3 DNA follows: TGTGCCAGCAGCTTTTTTTTGGGTAACCAAGAGACCCAGTACTTC. Protein sequence: CASSFFLGNQETQYF. The rearrangement links TRBV11-2 to TRBJ2-5; no definite D call. Trimming shortened V by 3 bases and J by 0 bases, and 11 bases separated the two germline ends. CDR3 length: 15 residues. CDR1 and CDR2 (germline): SGHAT, FQNNGV. Variable domain in full (rest from reference TRBV11-2 and TRBJ2-5): EAGVAQSPRYKIIEKRQSVAFWCNPISGHATLYWYQQILGQGPKLLIQFQNNGVVDDSQLPKDRFSAERLKGVDSTLKIQPAKLEDSAVYLCASSFFLGNQETQYFGPGTRLLVL.

V and J are TRBV4-1 and TRBJ2-5; the D gene could be TRBD1 or TRBD2 (5 bases each). The CDR3 covers 14 residues. In germline, CDR1 is MGHRA, CDR2 YSYEKL. V lost 3 bases to trimming and J lost 5 bases, with 13 bases between them. CDR3 amino acids: CASSHLGGEETQYF. CDR3 coding DNA: TGCGCCAGCAGCCACCTTGGGGGAGAGGAGACCCAGTACTTC.

V and J are TRBV28 and TRBJ2-7, with D perhaps matching TRBD1 (5 bases). Trimming stripped 8 bases from V and 2 bases from J, with 22 bases between. The germline V gene encodes CDR1 MDHEN and CDR2 SYDVKM. This CDR3 has 16 residues. CDR3 DNA sequence: TGTGCCAGCTCCTCCCCCGCCAGGGCTACGCCCTACGAGCAGTACTTC. Residues: CASSSPARATPYEQYF.

V and J are TRBV11-2 and TRBJ2-4, with 12 bases that match TRBD1. The CDR3 runs to 16 residues. V lost 5 bases to trimming and J lost 6 bases; unmatched junction nucleotides: 8. The germline V gene has CDR1 SGHAT and CDR2 FQNNGV. This chain's CDR3 is CASSKGDRGLANIQYF. In DNA, the CDR3 is TGTGCCAGCAGCAAGGGGGACAGGGGGCTGGCAAACATTCAGTACTTC.

CDR3 sequence: CASSLGLITSSYNEQFF. DNA for the CDR3: TGTGCCAGCAGCCTGGGACTAATCACCAGCTCCTACAATGAGCAGTTCTTC. This chain connects TRBV5-5 to TRBJ2-1, with TRBD2 matching over 7 bases. This CDR3 is built from 17 residues. Germline V lookup: CDR1 SGHKS, CDR2 YYEKEE (reference sequence). V shed 4 bases, J shed 0 bases, and the junction held 10 bases outside the gene matches.

The chain is built from TRBV5-1 and TRBJ2-3; D remains unclear. The CDR3 length is 15 residues. The germline V gene encodes CDR1 SGHRS and CDR2 YFSETQ. Trimming took 0 bases from V and 2 from J, leaving 10 bases between them. The CDR3 DNA follows: TGCGCCAGCAGCTTGGGGGCAGGTTACACAGATACGCAGTATTTT. Translated, it gives CASSLGAGYTDTQYF.

J is TRBJ2-3 and V is TRBV5-1, with 7 bases aligning to TRBD2. CDR1 is SGHRS and CDR2 is YFSETQ in the germline V gene. This CDR3 contains 15 residues. V shed 0 bases and J 2 bases; nucleotides not matched to a gene: 3. The CDR3: CASSLVGRDTDTQYF. The CDR3 coding sequence is TGCGCCAGCAGCTTGGTGGGGAGGGACACAGATACGCAGTATTTT.

This sequence joins TRBV10-2 and TRBJ2-1; the D call may be TRBD1 or TRBD2 (6 bases each). The CDR3 consists of 16 residues. From germline, CDR1 is WSHSY and CDR2 SAAADI. V lost 0 bases to trimming and J lost 6 bases, with 15 bases between them. The CDR3 protein is CASSESGGLASNEQFF. CDR3 nucleotides: TGCGCCAGCAGTGAGTCTGGGGGGCTAGCGAGCAATGAGCAGTTCTTC.